One and the same sample provided the 2 T cell receptor beta chains below, sequenced in a study of T-cell memory formation after mild COVID-19. TCRdb re-analysed the 5' RACE reads in MiXCR, keeping a single row per CDR3 protein. This sample has hundreds of thousands of distinct CDR3 sequences, with over 25% found just once. Material: PBMCs or a T cell subset sorted from them (not recorded which). These receptors were taken from an adult woman who had mild COVID-19 (a few samples of this study predate the infection). Cell type and time point are not known.

A few counts support this clonotype. The genes are TRBV19 and TRBJ1-5; possible D gene TRBD1, 5 bases. The V and J ends lost 7 bases and 5 bases respectively, with 15 bases between them. This CDR3 is built from 14 residues. The germline CDR1 and CDR2 sequences are LNHDA and SQIVND (reference sequence). In DNA, the CDR3 is TGTGCCAGTACTGGCAGGGCCAGGGATCAGCCCCAGCATTTT. Protein product: CASTGRARDQPQHF.

This clonotype was counted many times. The V and J genes are TRBV5-1 and TRBJ1-6; a possible D gene is TRBD1 (5 bases). V gave up 1 base and J gave up 7 bases, with 12 bases separating them. The CDR3 runs to 15 residues. Germline-derived CDR1 and CDR2 are SGHRS and YFSETQ. CDR3 loop: CASSLRTGGNSPLHF. The CDR3 bases are TGCGCCAGCAGCTTGAGGACCGGGGGGAATTCACCCCTCCACTTT.